These 32 T cell receptor beta chains were all obtained from the same sample, sequenced in a study of CD8+CD57+ T cells in acquired aplastic anemia. Using genomic DNA as the template, TCR beta VDJ and CDR3 profiling was carried out. TCRdb ran MiXCR on the reads and lists one entry per CDR3 protein. The sample yields 250,000 to 350,000 distinct CDR3 sequences, approximately 55% seen once. The sequenced sample was sorted CD4+, CD8+, or CD8+CD57+ T cells (not recorded which) from PBMCs. The receptors stem from a human donor with severe aplastic anemia or a healthy control (not recorded which).

V gene TRBV5-5 combines with J gene TRBJ2-6; the D call may be TRBD1 or TRBD2 (6 bases each). Trimming removed 1 base at V and 3 bases at J, with 20 bases between. CDR1 SGHKS and CDR2 YYEKEE come from the germline V gene (reference sequence). CDR3 size: 19 residues. CDR3 amino acids: CASSLRDTGGRFGANVLTF. In nucleotides, the CDR3 is TGTGCCAGCAGCTTGAGGGACACCGGGGGCAGGTTTGGGGCCAACGTCCTGACTTTC.

As DNA, the CDR3 is TGTGCCAGCAGCACTAGTTCGGGGAATGAGCAGTTCTTC. Amino acid sequence: CASSTSSGNEQFF. The chain links TRBV12-3 or TRBV12-4 to TRBJ2-1; tentative D call: TRBD2 (5 bases). Between the trimmed V and J ends, which lost 6 bases and 7 bases, there was a span of 13 bases. The CDR3 length is 13 residues.

The V gene is TRBV20-1, the J gene TRBJ1-6; D remains unclear. CDR1 DFQATT and CDR2 SNEGSKA come from the germline V gene (reference sequence). The CDR3 runs 14 residues. V dropped 1 base and J dropped 9 bases, with 13 bases sitting between them. The CDR3 region has the DNA TGCAGTGCTAGAGTGGAGTTGCTTGGTTCACCCCTCCACTTT. This codes for CSARVELLGSPLHF.

The V call is TRBV10-3, the J call TRBJ2-6, with D perhaps being TRBD1 or TRBD2 (5 bases each). Germline CDR1 ENHRY, CDR2 SYGVKD. The CDR3 totals 18 residues. Trimming took 4 bases from V and 0 from J, leaving 16 bases between them. This CDR3 is CAISVGDGQASGANVLTF. CDR3 in DNA: TGTGCCATCAGTGTCGGGGACGGGCAAGCCTCTGGGGCCAACGTCCTGACTTTC.

In the case of this clonotype: One junction end disagrees with the germline gene, perhaps due to a read error. The V and J genes are TRBV7-3 and TRBJ1-6; no reliable D call. CDR1 and CDR2 (germline): SGHTA, FQGTGA. The CDR3 loop spans 17 amino acids. In DNA form, the CDR3 reads TGTGCCAGCAGTTTACCCCACCCAGCCGCCTATGATTCACCCCTCCACTTT. This translates into CASSLPHPAAYDSPLHF.

The chain links TRBV12-3 or TRBV12-4 to TRBJ1-2; the match to TRBD1 covers 12 bases. V lost 1 base to trimming and J lost 7 bases; unmatched junction nucleotides: 4. CDR3 length: 15 amino acids. This CDR3 is CASSLGGTGGGGYTF. The CDR3, as DNA: TGTGCCAGCAGTTTAGGTGGGACAGGGGGCGGTGGCTACACCTTC.

This chain connects TRBV2 to TRBJ1-2, with D unresolved. Per germline, CDR1 SNHLY and CDR2 FYNNEI. V was shortened by 3 bases and J by 3 bases, with 20 bases between the two germline ends. There are 17 residues in the CDR3. The CDR3 nucleotides are TGTGCCAGCAGTGACATGTACACGGGTATGAAGGACTATGGCTACACCTTC. It translates to CASSDMYTGMKDYGYTF.

This clonotype has ten or more counts. The chain is built from TRBV10-3 and TRBJ2-2; D possibly corresponds to TRBD2 (5 bases). CDR3 size: 15 residues. Trimming left V 5 bases short and J 4 bases short, with 14 bases between. Per germline, CDR1 ENHRY and CDR2 SYGVKD. The CDR3 DNA reads TGTGCCATCAGTAACGGGAATCTTGGCACCGGGGAGCTGTTTTTT. It codes for CAISNGNLGTGELFF.

J is TRBJ1-1 and V is TRBV20-1; perhaps TRBD1 as D (5 bases). Germline CDR1 reads DFQATT; CDR2 reads SNEGSKA (reference sequence). CDR3 length equals 14 residues. V was cut by 1 base and J by 1 base, with 10 bases left in between. In DNA, the CDR3 is TGCAGTGCTAGAGTACCGGGGCCGAACACTGAAGCTTTCTTT. Translation: CSARVPGPNTEAFF.

This clonotype was found many times. The chain employs TRBV2 and TRBJ2-7; D perhaps matches TRBD2 (6 bases). Germline-derived CDR1 and CDR2 are SNHLY and FYNNEI. The V and J ends lost 3 bases and 2 bases respectively, with 11 bases between them. The CDR3 is 14 amino acids. The CDR3 sequence is CASSEGGGTYEQYF. The CDR3 DNA reads as TGTGCCAGCAGTGAGGGAGGAGGAACCTACGAGCAGTACTTC.

This clonotype was observed a single time. The chain joins TRBV7-2 to TRBJ1-4, with 8 nucleotides matching TRBD1. The CDR3 is 15 amino acids. The J segment lost 7 bases and the V segment lost 1 base, leaving 5 bases of the junction unmatched. Germline V lookup: CDR1 SGHTA, CDR2 FQGNSA. The CDR3 sequence: CASSLGTGGGEKLFF. DNA for the CDR3: TGTGCCAGCAGCTTAGGCACAGGGGGGGGTGAAAAACTGTTTTTT.

This chain uses TRBV7-2 with TRBJ2-1; D unresolved. Germline values: CDR1 SGHTA, CDR2 FQGNSA. Trimming took off 5 bases at V and 8 bases at J, with 7 bases between the two ends. CDR3 size: 11 residues. The CDR3 DNA reads TGTGCCAGCAGCCCCGGCGATGAGCAGTTCTTC. It specifies CASSPGDEQFF.

This chain joins TRBV20-1 and TRBJ1-1, with TRBD1 matching over 7 bases. The CDR3 runs to 14 residues. V shed 2 bases, J shed 4 bases, and the junction held 7 bases outside the gene matches. Germline-derived CDR1 and CDR2 are DFQATT and SNEGSKA (reference sequence). The CDR3 is CSARHRGGGTEAFF. The DNA for the CDR3 is TGCAGTGCTAGACACAGGGGAGGAGGCACTGAAGCTTTCTTT.

This clonotype was recorded many times. CDR3 nucleotides: TGTGCCAGCACGTTACAGGGGGGAAGCAATCAGCCCCAGCATTTT. Translation gives CASTLQGGSNQPQHF. The chain carries TRBV6-1 and TRBJ1-5; the match to TRBD1 covers 8 bases. J lost 1 base, V lost 7 bases, and 6 bases had no gene match. CDR1 and CDR2 (germline): MNHNS, SASEGT. The CDR3 covers 15 residues.

Many counts were recorded for this clonotype. CDR3 residues: CASSSRTGKEPQHF. CDR3 nucleotide sequence: TGTGCCAGCAGCTCCCGGACAGGGAAGGAGCCCCAGCATTTT. The rearrangement links TRBV11-2 to TRBJ1-5, with 8 bases lining up with TRBD1. V shed 4 bases and J 8 bases; nucleotides not matched to a gene: 7. The length of the CDR3 is 14 residues. Germline V lookup: CDR1 SGHAT, CDR2 FQNNGV.

This rearrangement joins TRBV7-2 to TRBJ1-5; 10 bases align to TRBD1. The germline V gene encodes CDR1 SGHTA and CDR2 FQGNSA. The trim removed 3 bases at V and 7 bases at J, leaving 3 bases unmatched. This CDR3 has 14 amino acids. CDR3 sequence (DNA): TGTGCCAGCAGCTTGGGGGACAGGGGACAGCCCCAGCATTTT. Its translation: CASSLGDRGQPQHF.

This rearrangement joins TRBV9 to TRBJ1-1; D is unclear. The CDR3 extends over 13 amino acids. Germline values: CDR1 SGDLS, CDR2 YYNGEE. The ends were cut back, 0 bases at V and 3 bases at J, with 6 bases in the middle. DNA of the CDR3: TGTGCCAGCAGCGTAGGTCAATACACTGAAGCTTTCTTT. Translation gives CASSVGQYTEAFF.

This clonotype was detected only once. The CDR3 nucleotides are TGTGCCAGCAGCTTACCCCTAGCGGGACTTTCCTACGAGCAGTACTTC. This codes for CASSLPLAGLSYEQYF. The rearrangement uses TRBV7-9 and TRBJ2-7, with 9 positions matching TRBD2. CDR3 length: 16 residues. With V trimmed by 2 bases and J by 1 base, 6 bases remained unmatched. Looked up from germline, CDR1 is SEHNR and CDR2 is FQNEAQ (reference sequence).

The CDR3 DNA reads as TGCAGTGCCGCTCTCCCGGGACGGCAAGAGACCCAGTACTTC. As protein: CSAALPGRQETQYF. The gene calls are TRBV20-1 and TRBJ2-5; tentatively, D is TRBD1 or TRBD2 (5 bases each). V was shortened by 6 bases and J by 2 bases, with 16 bases between the two germline ends. In germline, CDR1 is DFQATT, CDR2 SNEGSKA (reference sequence). The CDR3 length is 14 residues.

The J gene is TRBJ1-1, the V gene TRBV7-9; D gene ambiguous. The CDR3 is made up of 10 amino acids. The germline gives CDR1 SEHNR, CDR2 FQNEAQ (reference sequence). Trimming pared 3 bases from V and 8 bases from J, leaving 4 bases between. DNA of the CDR3: TGTGCCAGCAGCTTGTCCGAAGCTTTCTTT. The encoded protein is CASSLSEAFF.

As for this clonotype: One junction end does not reproduce the germline sequence, and a read error may be involved. The chain employs TRBV12-3 or TRBV12-4 and TRBJ1-2, with 7 bases identical to TRBD1. The CDR3 contains 13 residues. This CDR3 reads CASSAWTGYGYTF. CDR3 coding DNA: TGTGCCAGCAGTGCCTGGACAGGCTATGGCTACACTTTC.

This clonotype was recorded at least ten times. The junction shows a germline mismatch at one end, possibly a read error. The V gene is TRBV7-7, the J gene TRBJ2-1; D is perhaps TRBD2 (7 bases). Germline assignment: CDR1 SSHAT and CDR2 FNYEAQ (reference sequence). CDR3 size: 14 residues. The CDR3 nucleotides are TGTGCTAGCAGCTTAAGGGGGGGGGCCAATGAGCAGTTCTTC. Translating it yields CASSLRGGANEQFF. Using reference TRBV7-7 and TRBJ2-1 for the parts outside the CDR3, the full variable domain is GAGVSQSPRYKVTKRGQDVTLRCDPISSHATLYWYQQALGQGPEFLTYFNYEAQPDKSGLPSDRFSAERPEGSISTLTIQRTEQRDSAMYRCASSLRGGANEQFFGPGTRLTVL.

This chain links TRBV12-3 or TRBV12-4 with TRBJ2-3, with D maybe TRBD1 (6 bases). The CDR3 length is 13 residues. Deletions cut 6 bases from V and 2 bases from J, with 9 bases between. Here the CDR3 DNA reads TGTGCCAGCAGAAACAGGGTCACAGATACGCAGTATTTT. This encodes CASRNRVTDTQYF.

This clonotype was recorded many times. This chain uses TRBV6-2 or TRBV6-3 with TRBJ1-5; 7 positions agree with TRBD1. Germline CDR1 MNHEY, CDR2 SVGEGT. With V trimmed by 5 bases and J by 3 bases, 10 bases remained unmatched. The CDR3 sequence is 16 residues long. CDR3 DNA: TGTGCCAGCAGTAAGACAGGGTGGGGACCCAATCAGCCCCAGCATTTT. It specifies CASSKTGWGPNQPQHF.

The V gene is TRBV7-2, the J gene TRBJ1-6; weak D call: TRBD1 (5 bases). The V gene lost 2 bases and the J gene lost 6 bases, with 8 bases spanning the gap. The length of the CDR3 is 14 residues. CDR1 is SGHTA and CDR2 is FQGNSA in the germline V gene. The CDR3 nucleotides are TGTGCCAGCAGCTTAATCCAGGGTAATTCACCCCTCCACTTT. This sequence encodes CASSLIQGNSPLHF.

This clonotype was found many times. The chain recombines TRBV12-3 or TRBV12-4 with TRBJ2-1, with unresolved D. The V end lost 5 bases, the J end lost 6 bases, and 5 bases lay between the germline ends. The CDR3 is 11 amino acids. The CDR3 DNA reads TGTGCCAGCAGTCCGGGCAATGAGCAGTTCTTC. Its protein product is CASSPGNEQFF.

This clonotype was recorded at least ten times. The genes are TRBV12-3 or TRBV12-4 and TRBJ1-4; D remains unclear. Trimming cost V 4 bases and J 4 bases, with 7 bases left between them. The CDR3 extends over 13 amino acids. CDR3 amino acids: CASSSQNNEKLFF. The CDR3 coding sequence is TGTGCCAGCAGTTCTCAGAATAATGAAAAACTGTTTTTT.

This clonotype was recorded many times. The CDR3 sequence: CSARDWTNPLIGGYTF. As DNA, the CDR3 is TGCAGTGCTAGAGATTGGACTAACCCCTTGATTGGCGGCTACACCTTC. V gene TRBV20-1 combines with J gene TRBJ1-2; D is ambiguous. There are 16 residues in the CDR3. The V gene's germline CDR1 is DFQATT and CDR2 SNEGSKA (reference sequence). Trimming pared 0 bases from V and 8 bases from J, leaving 22 bases between.

This chain joins TRBV20-1 and TRBJ1-1; tentative D call: TRBD1 (5 bases). V gave up 5 bases and J gave up 4 bases, with 20 bases separating them. Germline CDR1 is DFQATT and CDR2 is SNEGSKA (reference sequence). The CDR3 length is 15 residues. The CDR3 protein is CSARGLAGGGTEAFF. The DNA for the CDR3 is TGCAGTGCTCGCGGACTAGCGGGGGGGGGCACTGAAGCTTTCTTT.

The V gene is TRBV5-1, the J gene TRBJ2-3; 11 nucleotides agree with TRBD1. CDR3 size: 15 residues. Germline V gives CDR1 SGHRS, CDR2 YFSETQ. Losses at the gene ends were 4 bases for V and 3 bases for J; bases not matched to a gene: 4. The CDR3 sequence is CASSIGTGGTDTQYF. The CDR3 bases are TGCGCCAGCAGCATCGGGACAGGGGGTACAGATACGCAGTATTTT.

J is TRBJ1-6 and V is TRBV20-1; D unresolved. V was trimmed by 3 bases and J by 5 bases, leaving 11 bases between them. In germline, CDR1 is DFQATT, CDR2 SNEGSKA (reference sequence). This CDR3 contains 14 residues. The CDR3: CSASELFNNSPLHF. CDR3 nucleotides: TGCAGTGCTAGCGAGCTGTTCAATAATTCACCCCTCCACTTT.

The table lists this clonotype with many counts. The chain carries TRBV20-1 and TRBJ1-3, with TRBD1 matching over 7 bases. The junction had 18 bases not matched to a gene; V was cut back by 0 bases and J by 4 bases. Germline V gene data show CDR1 as DFQATT and CDR2 as SNEGSKA (reference sequence). The CDR3 loop spans 19 amino acids. The CDR3 is CSAREGDVNRGGEGNTIYF. CDR3 coding DNA: TGCAGTGCTAGAGAAGGTGACGTCAACAGGGGAGGGGAGGGAAACACCATATATTTT.